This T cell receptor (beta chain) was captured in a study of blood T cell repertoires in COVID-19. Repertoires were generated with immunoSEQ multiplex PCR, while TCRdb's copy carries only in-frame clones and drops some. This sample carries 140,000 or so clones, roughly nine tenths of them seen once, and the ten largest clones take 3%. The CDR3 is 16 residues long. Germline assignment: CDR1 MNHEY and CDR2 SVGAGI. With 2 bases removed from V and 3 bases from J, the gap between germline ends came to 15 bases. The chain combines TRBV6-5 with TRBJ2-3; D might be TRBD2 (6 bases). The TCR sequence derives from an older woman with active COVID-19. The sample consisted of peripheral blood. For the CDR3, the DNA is TGTGCCAGCAGTTACGCGGCGGGATTGGCAACAGATACGCAGTATTTT. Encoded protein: CASSYAAGLATDTQYF.